This T cell receptor beta chain is from a study of cytomegalovirus exposure and HLA in healthy donors. V dropped 6 bases and J dropped 0 bases, with 15 bases sitting between them. The CDR3 has 14 amino acids. CDR1 SQVTM and CDR2 ANQGSEA come from the germline V gene. The PCR made use of 60 Vbeta and 13 Jbeta primers. Data came from immunoSEQ multiplex PCR; TCRdb stores just in-frame clones and leaves some out. The sample has 100,000 or so clones, more than 70% seen once. A remark on this clone: The target antigen is unknown.

Study-wide results and caveats: In a later analysis, compared with equally common non-associated chains, HLA-associated beta chains were more expanded. DRB1 showed the most TCR associations and HLA-C the fewest in a later analysis, as rates varied by HLA locus. Analyses of presence/absence relied on an assumption of roughly uniform sequencing depth across donors.

The sequence was collected from a man aged 25 to 40 in good health and CMV-seronegative. The specimen sequenced was PBMCs. V and J are TRBV29-1 and TRBJ2-7; a possible D gene is TRBD1 (6 bases). CDR3 nucleotide sequence: TGCAGCGTCAAGAGGCAGGGGACCTCCTACGAGCAGTACTTC. Protein sequence: CSVKRQGTSYEQYF.